A single T cell receptor (beta chain) is shown here with its context. Its specificity is not known. TCRdb's copy holds only in-frame clones and misses some; the assay was immunoSEQ multiplex PCR. This table holds roughly 80,000 clones, around 93% found once. The data were obtained in a study of graft-versus-host responses after intestinal transplantation. As for the study in general: Tacrolimus and steroids were given for about 3 years to all recipients after anti-thymocyte globulin induction.

Germline trimming cut 7 bases from V and 2 bases from J; bases unmatched to any gene: 8. Looked up from germline, CDR1 is SNHLY and CDR2 is FYNNEI. The CDR3 contains 15 residues. Broader study findings: GvH clones were found in recipient marrow; some appeared first in ileum or blood.

The source is a human patient who received an intestinal transplant, so some T cells may come from the graft donor. This sample comprised PBMCs, obtained 98 days after intestinal transplantation. V usage is TRBV2 and J usage is TRBJ2-1; TRBD2 matches at 7 bases. The CDR3 DNA reads as TGTGCCAGCATCCCTTCCGGGGGGACCTACAATGAGCAGTTCTTC. Translation gives CASIPSGGTYNEQFF.